Listed here is a single T cell receptor (beta chain). Its antigen specificity is not known. Base qualities are missing; no much larger clone stands one base away. The sample originates from a study of cytomegalovirus exposure and HLA in healthy donors (dated by TCRdb to about 2017). About the investigation overall: According to a later analysis, the approximately 120 validation repertoires were produced on the same platform as the 680 or so repertoires of the first cohort. The study aimed to test whether signatures of past pathogen exposure could be identified by cataloging public T cell receptors. Along with the approximately 650-subject first cohort, a separate validation cohort of around 120 different subjects was used. To predict cytomegalovirus infection status, the study brought together high-throughput TCR immunosequencing, statistical association of individual TCRs with disease status, and machine learning. Results the study describes overall, beyond this receptor: While some public TCRs were present in many individuals, most TCR sequences turned up only very rarely across donors. The validation cohort had no HLA typing available for a later analysis, so co-occurrence within that cohort was assessed over all 110 or so repertoires. Three of the identified cytomegalovirus-associated TCR beta chains were confirmed in vitro to be specific for cytomegalovirus antigens. The study gave a list of 150 to 200 TCR beta chains associated with cytomegalovirus. Cytomegalovirus status was reported to be diagnosed by the classifier with high specificity and sensitivity in both the original and validation cohorts. Of the cluster scores, roughly 95% were above 0 in a later analysis, which found that TCRs clustered in the first cohort also tended to co-occur in the 95 to 150 validation repertoires. The authors suggested that the approach could potentially be extended to other disease states and immunological phenotypes.

The method behind the library was the immunoSEQ multiplex PCR assay. Concerning the study's data processing: To diagnose cytomegalovirus status from the catalog of TCR beta chain sequences, a statistical classification framework was built. The clones in this table, taken by TCRdb from immuneACCESS, are in-frame only. Not every clone is retained; where verified, under half of the shortfall comes from an unresolved V gene, and the cause of the rest is unknown. The DNA was the basis for D and trimming; V, J and clone size are from that table. Within this sample are 150,000 to 200,000 clones, with about four fifths of them counted one time only. The ten biggest clones cover roughly 10% of the sample. The donors belonged to the validation cohort of 120 subjects, which was separate from the approximately 680-subject first cohort. The germline V gene (reference sequence) provides CDR1 SGHNT and CDR2 YYREEE. Trimming takes 4 bases off V and 5 bases off J; junction bases not matched to a gene: 8. There are 15 amino acids in the CDR3, from cysteine to phenylalanine inclusive. The kept DNA is CDR3 alone, 45 bases in frame from the first base.

Sequencing was done on a sample of PBMCs. This receptor was identified in a man younger than 45 in good health and CMV-seropositive. The rearranged chain carries TRBV5-4 and TRBJ2-5, with 10 middle bases fitting TRBD2. In nucleotides, the sequence is TGTGCCAGCAGCCCGAAGACTAGCGGGTGGGAGACCCAGTACTTC. It is translated as CASSPKTSGWETQYF. The variable domain in full, with residues beyond the CDR3 obtained from the reference TRBV5-4 and TRBJ2-5 genes, is ETGVTQSPTHLIKTRGQQVTLRCSSQSGHNTVSWYQQALGQGPQFIFQYYREEENGRGNFPPRFSGLQFPNYSSELNVNALELDDSALYLCASSPKTSGWETQYFGPGTRLLVL.